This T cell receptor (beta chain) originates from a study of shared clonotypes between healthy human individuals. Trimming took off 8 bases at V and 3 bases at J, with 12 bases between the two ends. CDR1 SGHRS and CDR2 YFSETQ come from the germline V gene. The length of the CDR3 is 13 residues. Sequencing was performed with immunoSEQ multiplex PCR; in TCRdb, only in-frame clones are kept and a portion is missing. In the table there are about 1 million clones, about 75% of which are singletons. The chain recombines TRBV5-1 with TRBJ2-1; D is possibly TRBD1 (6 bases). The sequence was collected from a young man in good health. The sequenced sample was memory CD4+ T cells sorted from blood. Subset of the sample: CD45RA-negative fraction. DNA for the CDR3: TGCGCCAGTCACACAGGGTACTACAATGAGCAGTTCTTC. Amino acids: CASHTGYYNEQFF.